This T cell receptor beta chain was sequenced during a study of T cell repertoires in cytomegalovirus infection. The CDR3 totals 16 residues. V was clipped by 0 bases and J by 0 bases, with 6 bases between them. Germline loops: CDR1 MGHRA, CDR2 YSYEKL. This clonotype was seen more than once but under ten times. TCRdb re-derived calls from the reads in MiXCR, one entry per CDR3 protein. This table holds 450,000 to 650,000 distinct CDR3 sequences, roughly 29% found once. Material: PBMCs. The receptor was isolated from a human donor in good health (CMV status not recorded). Some clones in this sample may be carry-over from other donors' samples. The J gene is TRBJ2-6, the V gene TRBV4-1; D remains ambiguous. CDR3: CASSQEGSSGANVLTF. CDR3 sequence (DNA): TGCGCCAGCAGCCAAGAGGGATCCTCTGGGGCCAACGTCCTGACTTTC.